Sequencing of this T cell receptor beta chain was carried out in a study of T-cell memory formation after mild COVID-19 (dated by TCRdb to 2020 to 2022). Regarding the research as a whole: Most TCR sequence clusters were specific to one of the two donors. T-cell clones expanding and contracting after mild COVID-19 in two donors were tracked by longitudinal TCRalpha and TCRbeta repertoire sequencing. The cohort comprised two young, previously healthy adult volunteers, one female and one male.

What the authors observed across the whole study: Only two mild cases were covered in the study, and larger cohorts including severe cases with pre-infection samples were considered necessary. Balanced CD4/CD8 phenotypes were observed for clones contracting from day 15 to 85, whereas a bias towards CD4+ was observed for a second wave of clones expanding from day 15 to 37. SARS-CoV-2 specificity was not confirmed for the second-wave clones peaking on day 37. Contracting CD4+ clones were found mainly in CM and EM memory subsets, while CD8+ clones were enriched in EMRA. Some responding clones were found in pre-infection memory, which suggests that pre-existing cross-reactive memory T cells took part in the SARS-CoV-2 response.

Remarks on this clonotype: Its specific antigen is unknown. No base qualities exist here, and no much larger clone lies one base off it.

PBMCs were isolated by Ficoll-Paque density gradient centrifugation. V is reduced by 4 bases and J by 6 bases, leaving a spacing of 13 bases between them. The CDR3 numbers 13 residues from cysteine through phenylalanine. Only the CDR3 region is kept as DNA, spanning 39 bases read in frame from base 1. CDR1 SGHTA and CDR2 FQGTGA were looked up in the germline V gene. This sample was sequenced with an Illumina NovaSeq 6000. Using 5'RACE with constant-segment primers, TCRalpha and TCRbeta cDNA libraries were constructed, with sample barcodes and unique molecular identifiers added in the process. RNA was extracted from every sample with Trizol reagent. Library amplification was performed in two PCR steps, and a second sample barcode and Illumina TruSeq adapters were introduced in the second step. Libraries were sequenced on an Illumina NovaSeq with 2 x 150 bp paired-end reads. In the paper's pipeline: Demultiplexing of reads and collapsing into UMI-guided consensus sequences were performed with migec v1.2.7. Using mixcr v2.1.11, the UMI consensuses were aligned to TRA and TRB V and J templates and assembled into clonotypes. Expanded or contracted clonotypes were those called significant by both edgeR and NoisET, with noise models trained on biological replicates. For edgeR calls, the cutoffs were a false discovery rate-adjusted p below 0.01 and a log2 fold-change threshold of 1. PCA with hierarchical clustering of max-normalized trajectories of the 1000 most abundant clonotypes was used as exploratory dynamics analysis. Separately sequenced CD4+ and CD8+ repertoires were used to assign a CD4 or CD8 phenotype to each responding clone. TCRdb reprocessed the public reads (quality trimming at Q25 with fastp, clone calling with MiXCR) and kept in-frame beta chains. Duplicate CDR3 protein sequences are folded into a single record with the most common DNA and genes. The V and J calls come from TCRdb's annotation, not from the publication. Recorded for this sample are roughly 600,000 distinct CDR3 sequences; 18% of them occurred a single time. The top ten clones comprise around 11% of the sample.

The rearranged segments are TRBV7-3 and TRBJ2-7; the D element might be TRBD1 or TRBD2, as each aligns at 5 bases. This TCR came from an adult woman who had mild COVID-19 (a few samples of this study predate the infection). The sample titles of this study are shuffled in the database, so cell type and time point are left out; the donor was told from shared clones. Specimen: PBMCs or a T cell subset sorted from them (not recorded which). The CDR3 reads CASSSGTSLEQYF. At the DNA level, the sequence is TGTGCCAGCAGCTCCGGGACCAGTCTCGAGCAGTACTTC.